Sequencing of this T cell receptor (beta chain) was carried out in a study of post-analysis software for immune sequencing data (dated by TCRdb to the mid-2010s). Background on the whole study: Recorded disease courses included relapsing-remitting, secondary progressive and progressive-relapsing multiple sclerosis, with some patients lacking subtype annotation. The patient repertoires were set against 10 or so previously published healthy control repertoires from donors whose ages ranged from roughly 6 to 26 years. A subset of samples was prepared in parallel using single-end sample barcoding, then pooled and co-amplified after Illumina adapter ligation.

The CDR3 spans 14 residues, from the cysteine through the phenylalanine. Only the CDR3 region is kept as DNA, spanning 42 bases read in frame from base 1. The V and J ends are trimmed by 4 bases and 6 bases, leaving 15 bases between them. Reading the germline V gene (reference sequence) gives CDR1 PRHDT and CDR2 FYEKMQ. Libraries were prepared through PCR. The sequencer was an Illumina HiSeq 2500. Unique molecular identifiers were incorporated into TCR beta cDNA libraries to reduce PCR and sequencing biases. Some 500,000 cDNA molecules were obtained for every 1 to 10 million input T cells, so each molecule roughly corresponded to one T cell. The patient libraries were prepared and sequenced with the same protocol used for the earlier healthy control dataset. Samples belonging to the same batch were prepared together, multiplexed and sequenced on a shared HiSeq lane. Under the source paper's analysis protocol: Raw barcoded reads were processed with MIGEC, and single-read molecular identifier groups were discarded before consensus assembly and CDR3 extraction. VDJtools was used for post-analysis of the clonotype tables, and diversity was normalized by down-sampling every dataset to the size of the smallest sample. In repertoire overlap clustering, CDR3 amino acid sequences, but not nucleotide sequences, were matched to correct batch-related cross-sample contamination. TCRdb reran the public reads through fastp at Q25 and MiXCR, keeping productive beta chains. Every distinct CDR3 protein forms one entry, paired with its most common genes and DNA. None of the V and J calls come from the authors' own analysis; TCRdb made them. For this sample the table gives more than 500,000 distinct CDR3 sequences, of which 34% were detected only once. The top ten constitute 4.5% to 7.5% of the sample.

Remarks on this clonotype: Its antigen is currently not known. No much larger clone exists at a distance of one base, and base qualities are not known.

Here is what the overall study found, with its caveats: The control group was slightly older than the multiple sclerosis patient group. Several TRBV segments, including TRBV5-6, TRBV5-1 and TRBV20-1, were significantly more frequent in patients than controls. Multiple sclerosis patients had significantly lower normalized Chao1 diversity than controls, a result that suggests substantial peripheral T-cell clonal expansion. When samples were clustered directly using the F measure, samples prepared in the same batch co-clustered strongly, which prompted a batch-effect correction.

To demonstrate the VDJtools post-analysis software, TCR beta repertoires were profiled from the peripheral blood of 10 to 15 young patients with multiple sclerosis. Multiple sclerosis patients were children and adolescents aged 6 to 15 years. The sample was blood. This receptor chain uses TRBV13 and TRBJ1-1; D gene: possibly TRBD1, on 5 matching bases. The receptor's source is a girl aged 2-17 years with multiple sclerosis. The nucleotides read TGTGCCAGCAGCTCGTACGGGGGGTACCCTGAAGCTTTCTTT. It is translated as CASSSYGGYPEAFF.